This entry lists 11 T cell receptor beta chains sequenced from one sample in a study of beta chain bispecific antibodies for T cell cancers. Regarding the study as a whole: The leukemia cells, rather than normal T cells, gave most of the targeted TRBV signal. The TRBV12-3 share of total TRBV signal fell 97% to 99% after anti-TRBV12 rather than anti-CD19 exposure.

TCRdb passed the 5' RACE reads through MiXCR, listing each CDR3 protein once. The top ten hold about 5% of the sample, which has about 20,000 distinct CDR3 sequences, about 2% seen once. The antigens these receptors bind are not known. Blood mononuclear cells were expanded for around three days using either OKT3 anti-CD3 antibody or CD3/CD28 beads. The material sequenced was healthy donor T cells cultured with leukemia cells, taken from a culture containing a bispecific antibody targeting TCR Vbeta12. The receptors shown here come from a human donor in good health. Some clones in this sample may be carry-over from other donors' samples.

This clonotype was observed a few times. The chain couples TRBV6-5 to TRBJ2-7; 7 positions agree with TRBD1. Germline V gene data show CDR1 as MNHEY and CDR2 as SVGAGI. V trimming: 4 bases; J trimming: 3 bases; junction bases outside the gene matches: 6. This CDR3 is built from 14 residues. CDR3 coding DNA: TGTGCCAGCAGTTCGATCCGGACAGGCTACGAGCAGTACTTC. Translation gives CASSSIRTGYEQYF.

Many counts were recorded for this clonotype. V usage is TRBV5-4 and J usage is TRBJ2-7, with 8 bases identical to TRBD1. The V gene's germline CDR1 is SGHNT and CDR2 YYREEE (reference sequence). V was pared by 0 bases and J by 1 base, with 0 bases of the junction left unmatched. The CDR3 sequence is 14 residues long. The CDR3 is CASSLGQGSYEQYF. CDR3 DNA sequence: TGTGCCAGCAGCTTGGGACAGGGGTCCTACGAGCAGTACTTC. The entire variable domain, with the rest obtained from reference TRBV5-4 and TRBJ2-7, is as follows: ETGVTQSPTHLIKTRGQQVTLRCSSQSGHNTVSWYQQALGQGPQFIFQYYREEENGRGNFPPRFSGLQFPNYSSELNVNALELDDSALYLCASSLGQGSYEQYFGPGTRLTVT.

This clonotype was recorded at least ten times. The rearrangement joins TRBV11-2 to TRBJ1-1; D might be TRBD1 (5 bases). The V and J ends lost 0 bases and 0 bases respectively, with 11 bases between them. The CDR3 loop spans 16 amino acids. Germline values: CDR1 SGHAT, CDR2 FQNNGV. CDR3 nucleotide sequence: TGTGCCAGCAGCTTAGATATGGGGGGGATGAACACTGAAGCTTTCTTT. Residues: CASSLDMGGMNTEAFF.

This clonotype came up many times. The gene calls are TRBV20-1 and TRBJ2-3, with 10 bases aligning to TRBD2. The CDR3 covers 13 residues. The V gene's germline CDR1 is DFQATT and CDR2 SNEGSKA (reference sequence). The V gene end was trimmed by 6 bases and the J gene end by 4 bases; junction bases not matched to a gene: 4. The CDR3 sequence: CSALGLASDTQYF. DNA of the CDR3: TGCAGTGCCCTGGGACTAGCGTCAGATACGCAGTATTTT.

This clonotype was seen at least ten times. The V gene is TRBV28, the J gene TRBJ2-7, with 11 bases lining up with TRBD1. Germline CDR1 reads MDHEN; CDR2 reads SYDVKM. CDR3 length equals 17 residues. The J segment lost 5 bases and the V segment lost 3 bases, leaving 12 bases of the junction unmatched. The CDR3 loop reads CASSFPYTGTGGDEQYF. The DNA of the CDR3 is TGTGCCAGCAGTTTCCCGTACACCGGGACAGGGGGGGACGAGCAGTACTTC.

This clonotype was counted many times. The chain uses TRBV7-8 and TRBJ1-3; D ambiguous. The CDR3 is made up of 14 amino acids. V was shortened by 0 bases and J by 0 bases, with 3 bases between the two germline ends. Germline V lookup: CDR1 SGHVS, CDR2 FQNEAQ. The DNA for the CDR3 is TGTGCCAGCAGCTTAGCCCGCTCTGGAAACACCATATATTTT. Translated, it gives CASSLARSGNTIYF.

This clonotype showed up many times. The rearrangement joins TRBV13 to TRBJ2-3; 15 nucleotides line up with TRBD2. V dropped 5 bases and J dropped 1; count of bases not matched to a gene: 10. The germline gives CDR1 PRHDT, CDR2 FYEKMQ (reference sequence). This CDR3 has 19 residues. The CDR3 region is CASSPGLAGGQRGTDTQYF. Written as DNA, the CDR3 is TGTGCCAGCAGCCCCGGACTAGCGGGGGGGCAACGTGGCACAGATACGCAGTATTTT.

This clonotype appeared a few times. This chain links TRBV19 with TRBJ1-4, with D possibly matching TRBD1 (5 bases). Germline CDR1 LNHDA, CDR2 SQIVND (reference sequence). The CDR3 has 14 amino acids. The V gene lost 3 bases and the J gene lost 7 bases, with 12 bases spanning the gap. CDR3 sequence (DNA): TGTGCCAGTAGTATCCAGGGTCTGGGTGAAAAACTGTTTTTT. Translating it yields CASSIQGLGEKLFF.

This clonotype appeared many times. This chain connects TRBV2 to TRBJ2-1; a possible D gene is TRBD2 (6 bases). Between the trimmed V and J ends, which lost 5 bases and 2 bases, there was a span of 16 bases. The CDR3 has 16 amino acids. Looked up from germline, CDR1 is SNHLY and CDR2 is FYNNEI. CDR3 bases: TGTGCCAGCAGTTATCGGGCGGGATCGACCTACAATGAGCAGTTCTTC. This gives the protein CASSYRAGSTYNEQFF.

This clonotype was seen at least ten times. The J gene is TRBJ2-3, the V gene TRBV27; possibly TRBD1 for D (5 bases). The CDR3 totals 11 residues. V was shortened by 7 bases and J by 5 bases, with 7 bases between the two germline ends. Germline V gene lookup returns CDR1 MNHEY and CDR2 SMNVEV (reference sequence). The chain's CDR3 is CASTRGDTQYF. The CDR3 nucleotides read TGTGCCAGCACAAGGGGAGATACGCAGTATTTT.

This clonotype qualifies as medium-sized. The rearrangement uses TRBV25-1 and TRBJ2-2, with D tentatively TRBD2 (5 bases). Trimming took off 4 bases at V and 0 bases at J, with 6 bases between the two ends. The germline gives CDR1 MGHDK, CDR2 SYGVNS. The CDR3 runs to 14 residues. CDR3 region: CASSAGSNTGELFF. The CDR3 bases are TGTGCCAGCAGTGCGGGGTCGAACACCGGGGAGCTGTTTTTT.